Listed below are T cell receptor beta chains from one sample, sequenced in a study of shared clonotypes between healthy human individuals. Profiled with immunoSEQ multiplex PCR; TCRdb holds only in-frame clones, not every one. The top ten clones hold under 15% of a sample with approximately 500,000 clones, 75% to 80% of them seen once. The sample consisted of PBMCs. These receptor sequences come from a woman in her forties in good health. Some clones in this sample may be carry-over from other donors' samples. The CDR3 runs from the conserved cysteine through the conserved F or W. Fields, in order: D gene, J gene, clone size, V gene, CDR3 protein, CDR3 DNA. The D gene is left open where the match is weak. Clone size is shown for a subset of rows, as once, few, many or a class of expanded clone.

TRBD1,TRBJ2-5,once,TRBV7-9,CASSLALGQGRETQYF,TGTGCCAGCAGCTTAGCCCTCGGACAGGGAAGAGAGACCCAGTACTTC
NA,TRBJ2-5,NA,TRBV7-9,CASSLGDSLETQYF,TGTGCCAGCAGCCTGGGGGATAGTCTTGAGACCCAGTACTTC
NA,TRBJ1-5,NA,TRBV6-1,CASSEKGHGQPQHF,TGTGCCAGCAGTGAAAAGGGGCACGGTCAGCCCCAGCATTTT
TRBD1,TRBJ2-7,NA,TRBV6-5,CASSYSGTGNEQYF,TGTGCCAGCAGTTACTCCGGGACAGGGAACGAGCAGTACTTC
NA,TRBJ2-1,NA,TRBV6-6,CASNGGSSYNEQFF,TGTGCCAGCAATGGGGGGAGCTCCTACAATGAGCAGTTCTTC
TRBD1,TRBJ1-4,few,TRBV5-4,CASSLQGADEKLFF,TGTGCCAGCAGCCTACAGGGGGCGGATGAAAAACTGTTTTTT
NA,TRBJ1-1,few,TRBV4-3,CASSLDRNTEAFF,TGCGCCAGCAGCCTTGACAGGAACACTGAAGCTTTCTTT
TRBD2,TRBJ2-5,NA,TRBV25-1,CASTGKREEQYF,TGTGCCAGCACGGGAAAGCGGGAGGAGCAGTACTTC
NA,TRBJ1-5,NA,TRBV10-3,CAISGTNQPQHF,TGTGCCATCAGTGGAACTAATCAGCCCCAGCATTTT
NA,TRBJ1-1,NA,TRBV29-1,CSVGGQEGTEAFF,TGCAGCGTTGGTGGGCAGGAGGGGACTGAAGCTTTCTTT
NA,TRBJ2-7,NA,TRBV7-2,CASSLGSRAYEQYF,TGTGCCAGCAGCTTAGGTTCCAGGGCCTACGAGCAGTACTTC
TRBD1,TRBJ2-7,NA,TRBV29-1,CSVEVGQTYEQYF,TGCAGCGTTGAAGTGGGACAGACTTACGAGCAGTACTTC
NA,TRBJ1-5,NA,TRBV28,CASSITNQPQHF,TGTGCCAGCTCAATTACTAATCAGCCCCAGCATTTT
NA,TRBJ1-1,NA,TRBV7-3,CASSPSLNTEAFF,TGTGCCAGCAGCCCGTCGTTGAACACTGAAGCTTTCTTT
NA,TRBJ1-5,NA,TRBV25-1,CASSPSREGNQPQHF,TGTGCCAGCAGTCCCAGCAGGGAGGGCAATCAGCCCCAGCATTTT
TRBD2,TRBJ2-7,NA,TRBV27,CASSPGLASHEQYF,TGTGCCAGCAGTCCGGGACTAGCGAGCCACGAGCAGTACTTC
NA,TRBJ1-5,NA,TRBV6-1,CASSDYFQVISNQPQHF,TGTGCCAGCAGTGACTATTTTCAGGTCATAAGCAATCAGCCCCAGCATTTT
NA,TRBJ2-1,NA,TRBV4-3,CASSQSGSGEPYNEQFF,TGCGCCAGCAGCCAAAGTGGTAGCGGTGAGCCTTACAATGAGCAGTTCTTC
TRBD2,TRBJ2-1,NA,TRBV5-1,CASRYLREGSYNEQFF,TGCGCCAGCAGGTATCTTCGGGAGGGGTCCTACAATGAGCAGTTCTTC
NA,TRBJ1-1,NA,TRBV4-1,CASSQDPRGGPRTWEAFF,TGCGCCAGCAGCCAAGACCCCAGGGGAGGGCCCCGAACCTGGGAAGCTTTCTTT
TRBD2,TRBJ2-3,NA,TRBV7-9,CASSPGLADPSTDTQYF,TGTGCCAGCAGCCCGGGACTAGCGGACCCTAGCACAGATACGCAGTATTTT
TRBD1,TRBJ2-1,once,TRBV18,CASSFNRGGTYNEQFF,TGTGCCAGCTCATTCAACAGGGGTGGCACCTACAATGAGCAGTTCTTC
NA,TRBJ1-4,NA,TRBV9,CASSPRVTADNEKLFF,TGTGCCAGCAGCCCCCGAGTGACAGCTGATAATGAAAAACTGTTTTTT
NA,TRBJ2-7,once,TRBV28,CASSLSPTENYEQYF,TGTGCCAGCAGTCTCTCCCCGACAGAAAACTACGAGCAGTACTTC
NA,TRBJ1-1,few,TRBV11-1,CASSLALGGTQPNTEAFF,TGTGCCAGCAGCTTAGCTCTGGGGGGGACCCAACCGAACACTGAAGCTTTCTTT
NA,TRBJ2-3,NA,TRBV28,CASSFSWEDVSTDTQYF,TGTGCCAGCAGTTTTTCGTGGGAGGACGTGAGCACAGATACGCAGTATTTT